These 30 T cell receptor beta chains share one sample of origin, sequenced in a study of shared clonotypes between healthy human individuals. Sequenced by immunoSEQ multiplex PCR; TCRdb stores in-frame clones only, minus some. The sample shows roughly 1,100,000 clones, under 80% of them seen only once. What was sequenced was memory CD4+ T cells sorted from blood. Subset here: CD45RA-negative fraction. These receptors all stem from a young man in good health.

V and J are TRBV5-1 and TRBJ1-4; D perhaps matches TRBD1 (5 bases). Per germline, CDR1 SGHRS and CDR2 YFSETQ. The CDR3 is 15 amino acids. The ends were cut back, 2 bases at V and 4 bases at J, with 12 bases in the middle. This CDR3 is CASSFAGRNNEKLFF. CDR3 DNA sequence: TGCGCCAGCAGCTTTGCGGGACGGAATAATGAAAAACTGTTTTTT.

The chain links TRBV18 to TRBJ1-3, with no clear D. From germline, CDR1 is KGHSH and CDR2 LQKENI. CDR3 length equals 16 residues. Between the trimmed V and J ends, which lost 5 bases and 0 bases, there was a span of 14 bases. CDR3 loop: CASSSSGPSSGNTIYF. The CDR3 bases are TGTGCCAGCTCATCCTCGGGTCCTAGCTCTGGAAACACCATATATTTT.

The CDR3 nucleotides read TGTGCCAGCAGTTACGAAGGGAACCTAGACGAGCAGTACTTC. Its translation: CASSYEGNLDEQYF. This sequence joins TRBV6-5 and TRBJ2-7; D unclear. The V gene lost 2 bases and the J gene lost 5 bases, with 13 bases spanning the gap. This CDR3 has 14 residues. The germline V gene has CDR1 MNHEY and CDR2 SVGAGI.

This rearrangement joins TRBV9 to TRBJ2-5; 9 bases fit TRBD1. The CDR3 runs 16 residues. With V trimmed by 3 bases and J by 1 base, 7 bases remained unmatched. Germline V gives CDR1 SGDLS, CDR2 YYNGEE. CDR3 region: CASSAGRDRVQETQYF. As DNA, the CDR3 is TGTGCCAGCAGCGCGGGCCGGGACAGGGTCCAAGAGACCCAGTACTTC.

The chain has TRBV2 and TRBJ2-6; D not certain. Germline lookup yields CDR1 SNHLY and CDR2 FYNNEI. V was cut by 3 bases and J by 0 bases, with 6 bases left in between. The CDR3 is 15 amino acids. CDR3: CASSEQASGANVLTF. The CDR3 coding sequence is TGTGCCAGCAGTGAGCAAGCCTCTGGGGCCAACGTCCTGACTTTC.

This clone was seen a single time. The CDR3 DNA sequence: TGTGCCAGCAGTGAGGACGGAGCAACTAATGAAAAACTGTTTTTT. This codes for CASSEDGATNEKLFF. V gene TRBV25-1 combines with J gene TRBJ1-4; D is undetermined. The CDR3 is 15 residues long. Looked up from germline, CDR1 is MGHDK and CDR2 is SYGVNS. Trimming removed 3 bases at V and 0 bases at J, with 8 bases between. The full variable domain, its missing parts supplied by reference TRBV25-1 and TRBJ1-4, is EADIYQTPRYLVIGTGKKITLECSQTMGHDKMYWYQQDPGMELHLIHYSYGVNSTEKGDLSSESTVSRIRTEHFPLTLESARPSHTSQYLCASSEDGATNEKLFFGSGTQLSVL.

The gene calls are TRBV6-4 and TRBJ1-2; D unresolved. CDR1 is MRHNA and CDR2 is SNTAGT in the germline V gene. V was shortened by 5 bases and J by 8 bases, with 18 bases between the two germline ends. CDR3 size: 14 residues. The CDR3 sequence: CASSPDRASPGYTF. CDR3 bases: TGTGCCAGCAGTCCCGACCGGGCATCACCAGGCTACACCTTC.

J is TRBJ1-1 and V is TRBV6-5, with a weak D call TRBD1 (5 bases). The CDR3 consists of 12 residues. The V end was cut by 2 bases, the J end by 8 bases, with 9 bases between. Per the germline V gene, CDR1 is MNHEY and CDR2 is SVGAGI. The CDR3 spells CASSYDGGEAFF. The CDR3 DNA sequence: TGTGCCAGCAGTTACGACGGGGGAGAAGCTTTCTTT.

V and J are TRBV28 and TRBJ1-4; 7 bases match TRBD1. V was clipped by 5 bases and J by 3 bases; unmatched bases: 12. The length of the CDR3 is 17 residues. Germline V gene data show CDR1 as MDHEN and CDR2 as SYDVKM. Written as DNA, the CDR3 is TGTGCCAGCAGTCCAACCGGGAGGGGGCTAGCTAATGAAAAACTGTTTTTT. Translation gives CASSPTGRGLANEKLFF.

This clone appeared a few times. CDR3 sequence: CASSYKNSPLHF. The CDR3 nucleotides read TGTGCCAGCAGTTACAAGAATTCACCCCTCCACTTT. The V gene is TRBV6-5, the J gene TRBJ1-6; D uncertain. The CDR3 runs 12 residues. Germline CDR1 reads MNHEY; CDR2 reads SVGAGI. The V and J ends lost 2 bases and 7 bases respectively, with 3 bases between them.

Points on this clone: This may be a read error: a much more frequent sequence differs by one nucleotide. This sequence joins TRBV6-1 and TRBJ2-1; D perhaps matches TRBD1 (6 bases). Trimming stripped 3 bases from V and 7 bases from J, with 7 bases between. In germline, CDR1 is MNHNS, CDR2 SASEGT. This CDR3 region has 12 residues. CDR3 DNA sequence: TGTGCCAGCAGTGACAGGGGAAATGAGCAGTTCTTC. Its protein is CASSDRGNEQFF.

The chain recombines TRBV28 with TRBJ1-6, with TRBD1 identical over 8 bases. CDR1 and CDR2 from the germline V gene are MDHEN and SYDVKM. The ends lost 4 bases at V and 5 bases at J; junction bases unmatched: 10. The CDR3 sequence is 17 residues long. CDR3 coding DNA: TGTGCCAGCAGTTCTTCAAGGGACAGGATCAATAATTCACCCCTCCACTTT. Protein sequence: CASSSSRDRINNSPLHF.

This clone was counted at least ten times. This chain joins TRBV5-1 and TRBJ1-4; 9 bases line up with TRBD1. The germline gives CDR1 SGHRS, CDR2 YFSETQ. This CDR3 contains 16 residues. Unmatched junction bases numbered 8, after V lost 4 bases and J lost 4 bases. The DNA of the CDR3 is TGCGCCAGCAGCGCCCGGACAGGGGAAGATAATGAAAAACTGTTTTTT. It translates to CASSARTGEDNEKLFF.

The chain couples TRBV5-1 to TRBJ2-1, with D tentatively TRBD2 (6 bases). The CDR3 loop spans 16 amino acids. The germline V gene encodes CDR1 SGHRS and CDR2 YFSETQ. The V end was cut by 4 bases, the J end by 4 bases, with 18 bases between. Written as DNA, the CDR3 is TGCGCCAGCAGCCTGCGACTAGTTTCCAATTACAATGAGCAGTTCTTC. Its protein is CASSLRLVSNYNEQFF.

The chain joins TRBV2 to TRBJ1-6; D may be TRBD1 (5 bases). Trimming took off 7 bases at V and 7 bases at J, with 14 bases between the two ends. Germline CDR1 reads SNHLY; CDR2 reads FYNNEI. The length of the CDR3 is 14 residues. The CDR3, as DNA: TGTGCCAGCACTAGCGGGGGGTGGAATTCACCCCTCCACTTT. It is translated as CASTSGGWNSPLHF. The full variable domain, completed using reference TRBV2 and TRBJ1-6, is EPEVTQTPSHQVTQMGQEVILRCVPISNHLYFYWYRQILGQKVEFLVSFYNNEISEKSEIFDDQFSVERPDGSNFTLKIRSTKLEDSAMYFCASTSGGWNSPLHFGNGTRLTVT.

This clone was seen more than once but under ten times. This rearrangement joins TRBV30 to TRBJ1-1, with TRBD1 matching 7 bases. J was trimmed by 0 bases and V by 0 bases; bases with no gene match: 4. The CDR3 extends over 15 amino acids. CDR1 GTSNPN and CDR2 SVGIG come from the germline V gene (reference sequence). CDR3 loop: CAWSVSGTVNTEAFF. In nucleotides, the CDR3 is TGTGCCTGGAGTGTCTCGGGGACAGTGAACACTGAAGCTTTCTTT.

The rearrangement links TRBV7-9 to TRBJ1-1; D not resolved. Germline values: CDR1 SEHNR, CDR2 FQNEAQ (reference sequence). Trimming removed 5 bases from V and 7 bases from J, with 14 bases in between. The CDR3 is 13 residues long. DNA of the CDR3: TGTGCCAGCAGCGTGCTACAAGGCGGTGAAGCTTTCTTT. This translates into CASSVLQGGEAFF.

This chain joins TRBV7-9 and TRBJ2-7; D is perhaps TRBD1 (5 bases). Between the trimmed V and J ends, which lost 4 bases and 3 bases, there was a span of 16 bases. The CDR3 runs 15 residues. Germline loops: CDR1 SEHNR, CDR2 FQNEAQ (reference sequence). The DNA for the CDR3 is TGTGCCAGCAGCTCCCCTCGGCAGGGTCGCTACGAGCAGTACTTC. Its translation: CASSSPRQGRYEQYF.

The V gene is TRBV7-9, the J gene TRBJ1-4; 8 nucleotides line up with TRBD1. The CDR3 contains 16 residues. Germline loops: CDR1 SEHNR, CDR2 FQNEAQ (reference sequence). V was pared by 2 bases and J by 3 bases, with 5 bases of the junction left unmatched. The CDR3 nucleotides read TGTGCCAGCAGCTTATCAGGGGGCAGTGCTAATGAAAAACTGTTTTTT. It codes for CASSLSGGSANEKLFF.

A note on this clone: A much bigger clone sits one base away, suggesting this may be a read error. Additional DNA sequences in this sample encode the identical CDR3. This sequence joins TRBV6-5 and TRBJ2-2, with D perhaps given as TRBD1 or TRBD2 (5 bases each). The V end lost 6 bases, the J end lost 1 base, and 12 bases lay between the germline ends. The CDR3 contains 15 residues. CDR1 MNHEY and CDR2 SVGAGI come from the germline V gene. The CDR3 is CASRRGAENTGELFF. DNA of the CDR3: TGTGCCAGCAGGCGAGGGGCGGAGAACACCGGGGAGCTGTTTTTT.

The chain carries TRBV11-2 and TRBJ1-4, with unresolved D. The V gene's germline CDR1 is SGHAT and CDR2 FQNNGV. This CDR3 contains 15 residues. Trimming left V 0 bases short and J 12 bases short, with 17 bases between. CDR3 sequence: CASSLDQRSKVELFF. The CDR3 DNA follows: TGTGCCAGCAGCTTAGACCAACGCTCTAAAGTGGAACTGTTTTTT.

The chain has TRBV6-5 and TRBJ1-2, with D unclear. The CDR3 spans 14 residues. Germline V lookup: CDR1 MNHEY, CDR2 SVGAGI. V lost 10 bases and J 2 bases, leaving 17 bases between the germline ends. The CDR3 loop is CATREGGSNYGYTF. CDR3 nucleotides: TGTGCCACCAGAGAGGGAGGCTCAAACTATGGCTACACCTTC.

This rearrangement joins TRBV7-8 to TRBJ1-1, with D hard to call. The CDR3 has 13 amino acids. V was cut by 1 base and J by 5 bases, with 8 bases left in between. The germline V gene has CDR1 SGHVS and CDR2 FQNEAQ. This CDR3 reads CASSLGGETEAFF. The CDR3 DNA sequence: TGTGCCAGCAGCTTAGGTGGGGAAACTGAAGCTTTCTTT.

This rearrangement joins TRBV11-2 to TRBJ1-6; TRBD1 might be the D (6 bases). The CDR3 runs to 17 residues. Trimming removed 3 bases from V and 0 bases from J, with 12 bases in between. Germline V gene lookup returns CDR1 SGHAT and CDR2 FQNNGV. CDR3 bases: TGTGCCAGCAGCTTCGAGGGGGGGAGCTCCTATAATTCACCCCTCCACTTT. Translated: CASSFEGGSSYNSPLHF.

V and J are TRBV18 and TRBJ2-5, with 9 bases identical to TRBD1. Germline V gives CDR1 KGHSH, CDR2 LQKENI. V lost 3 bases to trimming and J lost 2 bases; unmatched junction nucleotides: 1. This CDR3 is built from 14 residues. The CDR3 DNA follows: TGTGCCAGCTCACCCGGGACAGGGCAAGAGACCCAGTACTTC. Protein product: CASSPGTGQETQYF.

The V and J genes are TRBV7-3 and TRBJ2-5; no clear D gene. Germline CDR1 and CDR2: SGHTA and FQGTGA. V shed 5 bases and J shed 5 bases, with 12 bases lying between them. CDR3 size: 13 residues. The CDR3 reads CASSKNWGETQYF. The CDR3 DNA reads TGTGCCAGCAGCAAAAACTGGGGTGAGACCCAGTACTTC.

At least ten counts were recorded for this clone. The chain combines TRBV6-1 with TRBJ2-1, with D perhaps TRBD2 (6 bases). The CDR3 totals 13 residues. Per germline, CDR1 MNHNS and CDR2 SASEGT. V lost 0 bases and J 10 bases, leaving 10 bases between the germline ends. CDR3 DNA: TGTGCCAGCAGTGAAGCCGGGACTCCCGAGCAGTTCTTC. Translated, it gives CASSEAGTPEQFF.

The chain couples TRBV30 to TRBJ2-1; 12 positions agree with TRBD2. The CDR3 runs 17 residues. J was trimmed by 5 bases and V by 0 bases; bases with no gene match: 8. CDR1 and CDR2 from the germline V gene are GTSNPN and SVGIG (reference sequence). CDR3 in amino acids: CAWSVSGLAGKHNEQFF. DNA of the CDR3: TGTGCCTGGAGTGTGTCCGGACTAGCGGGAAAACACAATGAGCAGTTCTTC. Drawing the rest from reference TRBV30 and TRBJ2-1, the complete variable domain is SQTIHQWPATLVQPVGSPLSLECTVEGTSNPNLYWYRQAAGRGLQLLFYSVGIGQISSEVPQNLSASRPQDRQFILSSKKLLLSDSGFYLCAWSVSGLAGKHNEQFFGPGTRLTVL.

The chain carries TRBV6-5 and TRBJ1-6; D ambiguous. In germline, CDR1 is MNHEY, CDR2 SVGAGI. Trimming shortened V by 4 bases and J by 9 bases, and 10 bases separated the two germline ends. CDR3 length equals 13 residues. CDR3 DNA: TGTGCCAGCAGTTCCCTTGAGGGTTCACCCCTCCACTTT. It codes for CASSSLEGSPLHF.

This clone was seen ten or more times. This rearrangement joins TRBV27 to TRBJ2-3; 8 bases line up with TRBD1. The germline V gene encodes CDR1 MNHEY and CDR2 SMNVEV (reference sequence). The CDR3 loop spans 14 amino acids. After removal of 5 bases from V and 4 bases from J, the junction contained 5 bases not matched to a gene. This CDR3 is CASSPWTGPDTQYF. The CDR3 DNA reads as TGTGCCAGCAGTCCTTGGACAGGGCCAGATACGCAGTATTTT.